The present entry profiles one T cell receptor beta chain with its context. What it binds is unknown. Primers: 60 Vbeta forward and 13 Jbeta reverse. Only in-frame clones appear in the TCRdb table, and some are missing; sequencing was by immunoSEQ multiplex PCR. The data hold tens of thousands of clones, with 80% observed a single time. The entry originates in a study of cytomegalovirus exposure and HLA in healthy donors. Notes on the study in general: In an earlier analysis, about 87% or about 30%: the productive usage of most TCR beta V segments. As a later analysis revealed, most CMV-associated TCR beta chains appeared HLA-restricted. Solely CMV serostatus was available to characterize immune exposure.

The sequenced sample was PBMCs. This clonotype was sampled from a man aged 45-65 years in good health and CMV-seropositive.

In nucleotides, the CDR3 is TGTGCCAGCAGTGAAATGGAGAGTAGCAATCAGCCCCAGCATTTT. This translates into CASSEMESSNQPQHF. V gene TRBV6-1 combines with J gene TRBJ1-5; D ambiguous. Germline-derived CDR1 and CDR2 are MNHNS and SASEGT. Trimming left V 2 bases short and J 0 bases short, with 8 bases between. There are 15 residues in the CDR3.